Listed below are T cell receptor beta chains from one sample, sequenced in a study of blood T cells in healthy people across ages. Using its own MiXCR run on the 5' RACE reads, TCRdb lists one record per CDR3 protein. The sample lists 700,000 or so distinct CDR3 sequences, 40% to 45% occurring once. What was sequenced was blood. These receptors were collected from a man at least 80 years old in good health. The CDR3 runs from the conserved cysteine through the conserved F or W. A D gene is named only where the DNA matches it firmly. Some rows have no size entry. The others give once, few or many, or a class for an expanded clone.

V	D	J	size	length	CDR3	DNA
TRBV30	.	TRBJ2-2	.	13	CAWSWGNTGELFF	TGTGCCTGGTCTTGGGGGAACACCGGGGAGCTGTTTTTT
TRBV6-5	.	TRBJ2-3	.	14	CASRDREKLGTQYF	TGTGCCAGCAGGGACCGGGAAAAACTGGGTACGCAGTATTTT
TRBV6-2/TRBV6-3	.	TRBJ2-7	.	13	CASADRFSYEQYF	TGTGCCAGCGCAGACAGGTTTTCCTACGAGCAGTACTTC
TRBV6-5	TRBD1	TRBJ2-7	.	15	CASSYPTGSRYEQYF	TGTGCCAGCAGTTATCCGACAGGGAGCAGATACGAGCAGTACTTC
TRBV5-1	.	TRBJ2-7	few	14	CASTPSDGIYEQYF	TGCGCCAGCACCCCATCCGACGGCATCTACGAGCAGTACTTC
TRBV29-1	.	TRBJ2-7	.	13	CSVGTAPTYEQYF	TGCAGCGTTGGGACGGCTCCAACCTACGAGCAGTACTTC
TRBV27	TRBD2	TRBJ2-1	.	18	CASSPPFRRERGYNEQFF	TGTGCCAGCAGTCCTCCTTTCCGGCGGGAGAGGGGCTACAATGAGCAGTTCTTC
TRBV5-5	TRBD1	TRBJ1-1	.	15	CASSLGQVANTEAFF	TGTGCCAGCAGCCTCGGACAGGTAGCGAACACTGAAGCTTTCTTT
TRBV20-1	.	TRBJ2-4	.	15	CSPSSPTNSKNIQYF	TGCAGCCCGTCTTCACCAACCAACAGCAAAAACATTCAGTACTTC
TRBV4-3	TRBD2	TRBJ2-3	once	17	CASSQVPAGSVIDMQYF	TGCGCCAGCAGCCAGGTCCCAGCGGGGAGCGTTATAGATATGCAGTATTTT
TRBV7-2	.	TRBJ2-7	.	14	CASSLVRERGGQYF	TGTGCCAGCAGCTTAGTTCGGGAGAGGGGGGGGCAGTACTTC
TRBV6-2/TRBV6-3	.	TRBJ2-7	few	13	CASSWQGFSEQYF	TGTGCCAGCAGTTGGCAGGGTTTCAGCGAGCAGTACTTC
TRBV7-2	TRBD2	TRBJ2-1	.	14	CASSLRRGVHEQFF	TGTGCCAGCAGCTTACGGCGGGGGGTTCATGAGCAGTTCTTC
TRBV4-3	TRBD1	TRBJ2-5	.	16	CASSQWDRVNQETQYF	TGCGCCAGCAGCCAATGGGACAGGGTCAACCAAGAGACCCAGTACTTC
TRBV11-2	TRBD2	TRBJ2-7	.	14	CASRLLAGGREQYF	TGTGCCAGCAGATTACTAGCGGGGGGGCGGGAGCAGTACTTC
TRBV29-1	TRBD1	TRBJ1-2	many	13	CSAVQRTGSGYTF	TGCAGCGCAGTTCAGAGGACAGGGAGTGGCTACACCTTC
TRBV4-3	.	TRBJ2-1	.	14	CASSQGPHLGEQFF	TGCGCCAGCAGCCAAGGACCGCACCTCGGTGAGCAGTTCTTC
TRBV5-1	TRBD1	TRBJ2-7	.	16	CASSVVPGQGTYEQYF	TGCGCCAGCAGCGTAGTCCCCGGACAGGGGACCTACGAGCAGTACTTC
TRBV7-2	TRBD2	TRBJ2-5	.	14	CASGPLAGVETQYF	TGTGCCAGCGGCCCACTAGCGGGGGTAGAGACCCAGTACTTC
TRBV29-1	TRBD2	TRBJ2-3	many	13	CSVMREGPDTQYF	TGCAGCGTTATGAGGGAGGGCCCAGATACGCAGTATTTT
TRBV15	.	TRBJ2-2	once	20	CANSLPHPKMGSLNTGELFF	TGTGCCAACAGCCTACCACACCCTAAGATGGGCAGTCTGAACACCGGGGAGCTGTTTTTT
TRBV6-2/TRBV6-3	TRBD2	TRBJ2-7	few	17	CASRTPVWRGASYEQYF	TGTGCCAGCAGAACGCCCGTCTGGCGGGGGGCCTCCTACGAGCAGTACTTC
TRBV12-3/TRBV12-4	TRBD1	TRBJ1-4	.	16	CASSTIRTGRFEKLFF	TGTGCCAGCAGTACCATCCGGACAGGGCGATTTGAAAAACTGTTTTTT
TRBV18	.	TRBJ2-5	once	14	CASSPNSVQETQYF	TGTGCCAGCTCACCAAACTCCGTACAAGAGACCCAGTACTTC
TRBV5-1	.	TRBJ2-7	.	14	CASSRIGEYNEQYF	TGCGCCAGCAGCCGTATCGGGGAGTACAATGAGCAGTACTTC
TRBV12-5	.	TRBJ2-2	.	14	CASGLVRGAGELFF	TGTGCTAGTGGTTTGGTACGAGGGGCCGGGGAGCTGTTTTTT
TRBV9	TRBD2	TRBJ2-5	.	18	CASSVATLTGGGQETQYF	TGTGCCAGCAGCGTAGCTACCTTAACGGGAGGGGGACAAGAGACCCAGTACTTC
TRBV12-3/TRBV12-4	.	TRBJ1-1	many	14	CASSPGTQNTEAFF	TGTGCCAGCAGTCCCGGCACGCAGAACACTGAAGCTTTCTTT
TRBV12-3/TRBV12-4	.	TRBJ1-2	.	14	CASSTGGTNYGYTF	TGTGCCAGCAGTACCGGGGGAACTAACTATGGCTACACCTTC
TRBV6-2/TRBV6-3	.	TRBJ1-6	few	16	CASSFSESSYNSPLHF	TGTGCCAGCAGTTTCTCAGAGAGCTCCTATAATTCACCCCTCCACTTT
TRBV29-1	.	TRBJ2-7	.	12	CSATTGSYEQYF	TGCAGCGCTACCACAGGGTCCTACGAGCAGTACTTC
TRBV2	TRBD1	TRBJ1-2	few	14	CASSALRGPGGYTF	TGTGCCAGCAGTGCCCTGAGGGGGCCGGGTGGCTACACCTTC
TRBV18	.	TRBJ1-1	.	13	CASSLDRSTEAFF	TGTGCCAGCTCCCTAGACAGGAGCACTGAAGCTTTCTTT
TRBV20-1	TRBD1	TRBJ1-1	.	14	CSAREQGARTEAFF	TGCAGTGCTAGAGAACAGGGGGCAAGAACTGAAGCTTTCTTT
TRBV6-1	.	TRBJ2-1	few	15	CASSEGRADGKEQFF	TGTGCCAGCAGTGAAGGGCGGGCCGACGGAAAGGAGCAGTTCTTC
TRBV28	.	TRBJ2-3	.	15	CASRRSGLAGDTQYF	TGTGCCAGCAGACGATCCGGACTCGCGGGAGATACGCAGTATTTT
TRBV6-1	.	TRBJ2-4	.	13	CASRVLAKNIQYF	TGTGCCAGCAGAGTCCTGGCCAAAAACATTCAGTACTTC